The 16 T cell receptor beta chains below come from one sample, sequenced in a study of OX40 agonist ivuxolimab in advanced cancers. The repertoire was sequenced with immunoSEQ multiplex PCR; TCRdb's copy has only in-frame clones and lacks some. The data hold 50,000 to 85,000 clones, with roughly 80% observed a single time. The sample was CD4+ or CD8+ T cells sorted from blood, taken in a trial of the OX40 agonist ivuxolimab. The source is an adult with an advanced solid tumor such as melanoma, head and neck, liver or kidney cancer.

This chain connects TRBV7-3 to TRBJ1-2; D is possibly TRBD1 (5 bases). V lost 2 bases to trimming and J lost 4 bases, with 14 bases between them. The CDR3 is 15 residues long. Germline V gene sequence: CDR1 SGHTA, CDR2 FQGTGA. The CDR3 is CASSLLPGHIYGYTF. As DNA, the CDR3 is TGTGCCAGCAGCTTACTTCCTGGACACATCTATGGCTACACCTTC. Full variable domain (outside the CDR3, taken from reference TRBV7-3 and TRBJ1-2): GAGVSQTPSNKVTEKGKYVELRCDPISGHTALYWYRQSLGQGPEFLIYFQGTGAADDSGLPNDRFFAVRPEGSVSTLKIQRTERGDSAVYLCASSLLPGHIYGYTFGSGTRLTVV.

This clone was seen once. The rearrangement uses TRBV5-4 and TRBJ1-4; the match to TRBD1 covers 7 bases. V lost 4 bases and J lost 0; bases outside the gene matches: 6. The CDR3 is 16 amino acids. CDR1 is SGHNT, CDR2 YYREEE, per germline (reference sequence). The CDR3 spells CASSGGQISTNEKLFF. As DNA, the CDR3 is TGTGCCAGCAGCGGGGGACAGATATCAACTAATGAAAAACTGTTTTTT.

The chain joins TRBV7-9 to TRBJ2-5; 9 bases are a match to TRBD2. The CDR3 is made up of 15 amino acids. Trimming removed 7 bases from V and 4 bases from J; junction bases left unmatched: 10. In germline, CDR1 is SEHNR, CDR2 FQNEAQ (reference sequence). The CDR3: CASTSLGGRAETQYF. The DNA of the CDR3 is TGTGCCAGCACCTCCCTGGGCGGGAGGGCAGAGACCCAGTACTTC.

This chain joins TRBV9 and TRBJ2-3; 13 nucleotides match TRBD2. Trimming took 3 bases from V and 5 from J; bases not matched to a gene: 6. The length of the CDR3 is 16 residues. Germline CDR1 SGDLS, CDR2 YYNGEE. DNA for the CDR3: TGTGCCAGCAGCGCCGGACTAGCGGGAGCGGGAGATACGCAGTATTTT. It codes for CASSAGLAGAGDTQYF.

For this clone: This CDR3 is also generated by other DNA sequences in the sample. The chain recombines TRBV19 with TRBJ1-4, with TRBD1 matching 10 bases. This CDR3 contains 14 residues. V trimming: 5 bases; J trimming: 6 bases; junction bases outside the gene matches: 3. From germline, CDR1 is LNHDA and CDR2 SQIVND (reference sequence). The CDR3 loop is CASSSGTGDEKLFF. The CDR3 DNA reads as TGTGCCAGTAGTTCGGGGACAGGGGATGAAAAACTGTTTTTT.

J is TRBJ1-4 and V is TRBV14; no clear D gene. Trimming left V 3 bases short and J 5 bases short, with 10 bases between. The CDR3 runs 14 residues. CDR1 is SGHDN, CDR2 FVKESK, per germline. In nucleotides, the CDR3 is TGTGCCAGCAGCCATTGGCAGACGAATGAAAAACTGTTTTTT. This translates into CASSHWQTNEKLFF.

The chain recombines TRBV10-3 with TRBJ1-5; 7 bases line up with TRBD1. Germline-derived CDR1 and CDR2 are ENHRY and SYGVKD. This CDR3 contains 15 residues. Losses at the gene ends were 0 bases for V and 5 bases for J; bases not matched to a gene: 4. The CDR3 DNA follows: TGTGCCATCAGTGAGTCGTGGCAGGGGGATCAGCCCCAGCATTTT. It specifies CAISESWQGDQPQHF.

The V gene is TRBV2, the J gene TRBJ1-2, with D possibly TRBD1 on 5 matching bases. The CDR3 covers 16 residues. In germline, CDR1 is SNHLY, CDR2 FYNNEI. Trimming pared 4 bases from V and 0 bases from J, leaving 15 bases between. CDR3 bases: TGTGCCAGCAGTGCTACTGGTCGGGACGCTAACTATGGCTACACCTTC. This translates into CASSATGRDANYGYTF.

The chain is built from TRBV28 and TRBJ2-1; D remains unclear. The CDR3 is 16 amino acids. In germline, CDR1 is MDHEN, CDR2 SYDVKM. Trimming removed 7 bases from V and 6 bases from J, with 22 bases in between. The DNA for the CDR3 is TGTGCCAGCACAAATCTTGGCTTGGCAGGCCCCAATGAGCAGTTCTTC. It yields the protein CASTNLGLAGPNEQFF. The full variable domain, completed using reference TRBV28 and TRBJ2-1, is DVKVTQSSRYLVKRTGEKVFLECVQDMDHENMFWYRQDPGLGLRLIYFSYDVKMKEKGDIPEGYSVSREKKERFSLILESASTNQTSMYLCASTNLGLAGPNEQFFGPGTRLTVL.

V usage is TRBV7-9 and J usage is TRBJ1-1; TRBD1 might be the D (6 bases). The V end lost 1 base, the J end lost 8 bases, and 11 bases lay between the germline ends. The germline CDR1 and CDR2 sequences are SEHNR and FQNEAQ (reference sequence). The CDR3 has 13 amino acids. The chain's CDR3 is CASSLVTGAEAFF. CDR3 nucleotide sequence: TGTGCCAGCAGCTTAGTGACAGGAGCAGAAGCTTTCTTT.

The rearrangement links TRBV21-1 to TRBJ2-7; the D call of TRBD1 is as the table states it, not checked on the DNA. TRBV21-1 is listed as a pseudogene. CDR3 size: 14 residues. The DNA for the CDR3 is TGTGCCAGCAGCAAGTTAGAGGGGGCCTACGAGCAGTACTTC. This codes for CASSKLEGAYEQYF.

This chain joins TRBV19 and TRBJ2-7; possible D gene TRBD1, 6 bases. V dropped 1 base and J dropped 2 bases, with 9 bases sitting between them. CDR1 is LNHDA and CDR2 is SQIVND in the germline V gene (reference sequence). The CDR3 consists of 14 residues. CDR3 in amino acids: CASSIGGQAYEQYF. CDR3 DNA: TGTGCCAGTAGTATAGGGGGACAAGCCTACGAGCAGTACTTC.

This rearrangement joins TRBV9 to TRBJ2-7; 7 bases align to TRBD1. The CDR3 totals 15 residues. Germline CDR1 reads SGDLS; CDR2 reads YYNGEE. V gave up 0 bases and J gave up 1 base; unmatched junction bases: 4. The CDR3 loop is CASSVAGTASYEQYF. The CDR3 DNA reads as TGTGCCAGCAGCGTAGCTGGGACAGCGTCCTACGAGCAGTACTTC.

The V and J genes are TRBV7-2 and TRBJ2-2; 9 bases line up with TRBD2. Trimming at V came to 5 bases and at J to 8 bases, leaving 12 bases not matched to a gene. This CDR3 comprises 16 residues. CDR1 is SGHTA and CDR2 is FQGNSA in the germline V gene. In DNA, the CDR3 is TGTGCCAGCAGCCCGGGACTAGCTGAGTCAGGAGGGGAGCTGTTTTTT. This gives the protein CASSPGLAESGGELFF.

This clone occurred once. The gene calls are TRBV11-2 and TRBJ1-2, with a tentative D call TRBD1 (5 bases). The CDR3 runs 15 residues. Per the germline V gene, CDR1 is SGHAT and CDR2 is FQNNGV. V was cut by 1 base and J by 3 bases, with 12 bases left in between. CDR3 DNA sequence: TGTGCCAGCAGCTTAGGGGCAGGGTCGGACTATGGCTACACCTTC. It translates to CASSLGAGSDYGYTF.

V usage is TRBV6-5 and J usage is TRBJ2-1; TRBD1 is a possible D gene (5 bases). The CDR3 is 12 residues long. V lost 10 bases and J 2 bases, leaving 9 bases between the germline ends. CDR1 is MNHEY and CDR2 is SVGAGI in the germline V gene. For the CDR3, the DNA is TGTGCCACCAGGGAACCCTACAATGAGCAGTTCTTC. Protein sequence: CATREPYNEQFF.